These T cell receptor beta chains were read from a single sample in a study of identical twins. TCRdb re-called the 5' RACE reads with MiXCR, one entry per CDR3 protein. The repertoire consists of about 530,000 distinct CDR3 sequences, with nearly 15% occurring once and the leading ten covering roughly 0.4%. The same sample was also used in a study of yellow fever vaccine responses in identical twins.

Sequences were obtained from CD4+ T cells sorted from blood. These receptors all come from a woman younger than 35 in good health. The CDR3 runs from the conserved cysteine through the conserved F or W. A D gene is named only where the DNA matches it firmly. For some rows the clone size is stated as once, few or many, or as a class when expanded; others skip it.

V,D,size,J,DNA,CDR3
TRBV5-1,TRBD2,many,TRBJ2-1,TGCGCCAGCAGCTTGTTAGGCGGGCTAGCGGGATACAATGAGCAGTTCTTC,CASSLLGGLAGYNEQFF
TRBV6-5,.,few,TRBJ2-7,TGTGCCAGCAGTTACGCGGCAGGAGTCCCCTACGAGCAGTACTTC,CASSYAAGVPYEQYF
TRBV11-2,TRBD2,many,TRBJ2-1,TGTGCCAGCAGCTTGACTAGCGGGGGCCCGAATGAGCAGTTCTTC,CASSLTSGGPNEQFF
TRBV10-1,.,.,TRBJ2-2,TGCGCCAGCAGTGAGTCGTCAGGTGACACCGGGGAGCTGTTTTTT,CASSESSGDTGELFF
TRBV5-1,.,few,TRBJ2-3,TGCGCCAGCAGCCGCCTGGGGGGCGGTGATACGCAGTATTTT,CASSRLGGGDTQYF
TRBV18,TRBD1,few,TRBJ2-4,TGTGCCAGCTCACCACCGACAGGGAGTCTAATTCAGTACTTC,CASSPPTGSLIQYF
TRBV20-1,TRBD2,few,TRBJ2-2,TGCAGTGCTAGACGTAGCGGGGAAAACACCGGGGAGCTGTTTTTT,CSARRSGENTGELFF
TRBV7-9,.,few,TRBJ2-1,TGTGCCAGCAGCTTAGAGTTCTTC,CASSLEFF
TRBV20-1,.,.,TRBJ1-1,TGCAGTGCCCCGGGAGGAAAAAGGAACACTGAAGCTTTCTTT,CSAPGGKRNTEAFF
TRBV9,.,many,TRBJ1-2,TGTGCCAGCAGCGTAGTTCCTCCCGGCGGAGGCGGCTACACCTTC,CASSVVPPGGGGYTF
TRBV20-1,TRBD1,once,TRBJ2-2,TGCAGTGCTAGAGACTCCGGACAGGGGGATACCGGGGAGCTGTTTTTT,CSARDSGQGDTGELFF
TRBV4-1,TRBD2,few,TRBJ2-1,TGCGCCAGCAGCCAAGCCGGGACTACCATCAATGAGCAGTTCTTC,CASSQAGTTINEQFF
TRBV27,TRBD1,many,TRBJ1-3,TGTGCCAGCAGTTTAGAGGGACAGCCTGGAAACACCATATATTTT,CASSLEGQPGNTIYF
TRBV6-1,TRBD1,few,TRBJ1-6,TGTGCCAGCACCAGGGAGGGGGCCCCAATTTCACCCCTCCACTTT,CASTREGAPISPLHF
TRBV5-1,TRBD1,few,TRBJ1-1,TGCGCCAGTCGAACAGGGGACGGGAACACTGAAGCTTTCTTT,CASRTGDGNTEAFF
TRBV5-1,.,.,TRBJ2-7,TGCGCCAGCAGTACAGGGTTGGGGACCTACGAGCAGTACTTC,CASSTGLGTYEQYF
TRBV20-1,.,many,TRBJ2-5,TGCAGTGCTAGTGAGCAGGTGAAGGGAGAGACCCAGTACTTC,CSASEQVKGETQYF
TRBV25-1,TRBD2,.,TRBJ2-7,TGTGCCAGCAGTGAATCCCGGACTAGCGGGGGCCTCTCCTACGAGCAGTACTTC,CASSESRTSGGLSYEQYF
TRBV7-8,.,few,TRBJ2-2,TGTGCCAGCAGCTTACGGTTAACGGGGGGCACGAACACCGGGGAGCTGTTTTTT,CASSLRLTGGTNTGELFF
TRBV12-3/TRBV12-4,.,few,TRBJ2-2,TGTGCCAGCAGCACAACAACTCACACCGGGGAGCTGTTTTTT,CASSTTTHTGELFF
TRBV12-3/TRBV12-4,.,.,TRBJ2-7,TGTGCCAGTCGTAGGGGGGCAGGGAGAGGTCAGTACTTC,CASRRGAGRGQYF
TRBV4-1,.,.,TRBJ2-5,TGCGCCAGCAGCCAAGACAGATCAGCAGGGACCCAGTACTTC,CASSQDRSAGTQYF
TRBV5-5,TRBD2,few,TRBJ2-7,TGTGCCAGCAGCATGTACCACACTAGCGACGAGCAGTACTTC,CASSMYHTSDEQYF
TRBV2,TRBD2,few,TRBJ2-1,TGTGCCAGCAGTGAAGACGGGGGAGGGCCCTACAATGAGCAGTTCTTC,CASSEDGGGPYNEQFF
TRBV28,.,.,TRBJ2-5,TGTGCCAGCTGTCGACCGAACCAAGAGACCCAGTACTTC,CASCRPNQETQYF
TRBV18,TRBD1,few,TRBJ2-5,TGTGCCAGCTCACAGGGGACAGACCAAGAGAACCAGTACTTC,CASSQGTDQENQYF
TRBV12-3/TRBV12-4,.,few,TRBJ2-5,TGTGCCAGCAGTTTATCGGTCGGAGGAGAGACCCAGTACTTC,CASSLSVGGETQYF
TRBV11-2,TRBD2,.,TRBJ2-1,TGTGCCAGCAGCCCAAGACTAGCGGGAGGTTTCGGTGGGGCCTACAATGAGCAGTTCTTC,CASSPRLAGGFGGAYNEQFF
TRBV20-1,TRBD1,many,TRBJ2-4,TGCAGTGCCGAGACAGGGGGAAGTGACATTCAGTACTTC,CSAETGGSDIQYF
TRBV5-1,TRBD2,.,TRBJ2-1,TGCGCCAGCAGCCTCGGACTAGCGGGAGCCCCCTCCTACAATGAGCAGTTCTTC,CASSLGLAGAPSYNEQFF
TRBV5-1,TRBD1,.,TRBJ2-3,TGCGCCAGCAGCTTGGAGGGGACAGGGGGAACAGATACGCAGTATTTT,CASSLEGTGGTDTQYF
TRBV6-2/TRBV6-3,TRBD2,many,TRBJ2-2,TGTGCCAGCAGCCCTCCGGGACTAGCCCATCTATCCGGGGAGCTGTTTTTT,CASSPPGLAHLSGELFF
TRBV2,.,.,TRBJ2-1,TGTGCCAGCAGTCCCGGGACTCCCTCCTGGGATGAGCAGTTCTTC,CASSPGTPSWDEQFF
TRBV3-1,TRBD1,few,TRBJ2-2,TGTGCCAGCAGCAAAGGACAGGGTCGGGAGCTGTTTTTT,CASSKGQGRELFF
TRBV29-1,.,few,TRBJ2-5,TGCAGCGTTGAAGATCAAAAGACCCAGTACTTC,CSVEDQKTQYF
TRBV11-2,.,.,TRBJ1-1,TGTGCCAGCAGCTTAGACTTCGCCGACACTGAAGCTTTCTTT,CASSLDFADTEAFF
TRBV10-3,TRBD1,.,TRBJ1-6,TGTGCCATCAGTGAGGACAGGGTTAATTCACCCCTCCACTTT,CAISEDRVNSPLHF
TRBV12-3/TRBV12-4,.,many,TRBJ1-5,TGTGCCAGCAGTCCAACGACGAGTAGCAATCAGCCCCAGCATTTT,CASSPTTSSNQPQHF
TRBV15,.,few,TRBJ2-1,TGTGCCACCAGCAGAGGACTAGTCGATGAGCAGTTCTTC,CATSRGLVDEQFF
TRBV6-1,.,.,TRBJ2-3,TGTGCCAGCAGTAAAGACCGGGTCCCTTGGCAAGATACGCAGTATTTT,CASSKDRVPWQDTQYF
TRBV5-6,.,once,TRBJ2-2,TGTGCCAGCAGCTTACGCCTAACGACGAACACCGGGGAGCTGTTTTTT,CASSLRLTTNTGELFF
TRBV28,.,few,TRBJ1-5,TGTGCCAGCAGCGGAGGGAACAATCAGCCCCAGCATTTT,CASSGGNNQPQHF
TRBV10-3,TRBD1,few,TRBJ2-1,TGTGCCATCAGTGACCGGGACAGAATCAATGAGCAGTTCTTC,CAISDRDRINEQFF
TRBV20-1,.,few,TRBJ2-4,TGCAGTGCTTATCCGGGACCCCAGAACATTCAGTACTTC,CSAYPGPQNIQYF
TRBV3-1,.,few,TRBJ2-3,TGTGCCAGCAGCCAAGATTGGAGCGGAAGCTCCACAGATACGCAGTATTTT,CASSQDWSGSSTDTQYF
TRBV20-1,TRBD2,.,TRBJ2-5,TGCAGTGCTAGAAGCGGGAGGGGGCAAGAGACCCAGTACTTC,CSARSGRGQETQYF
TRBV10-3,TRBD1,few,TRBJ2-3,TGTGCCATCAGTCCTCCGACAGGGAGCACAGATACGCAGTATTTT,CAISPPTGSTDTQYF
TRBV3-1,.,few,TRBJ1-2,TGTGCCAGCAGCCAAGATCCGGGCAGCTATGGCTACACCTTC,CASSQDPGSYGYTF
TRBV20-1,TRBD2,.,TRBJ2-3,TGCAGTGCTAGGGGTTCGTTCGGACTAGCGGGAAAAGGCTCACAGTATTTT,CSARGSFGLAGKGSQYF
TRBV10-3,.,few,TRBJ1-2,TGTGCCATCAGTGAAGAGCGTCCAGTCTTAGGGGATGGCTACACCTTC,CAISEERPVLGDGYTF